This TCR beta chain was profiled in a study of T cell responses to AZD1222 COVID-19 vaccine. Whole-study findings and limits: Females made up more of the donors, who were largely white British, and clonal diversity may have come out too low.

Method: immunoSEQ multiplex PCR; TCRdb's copy keeps in-frame clones and lacks some. The sample yields around 81,000 clones, around 90% seen once. The CDR3 spans 11 residues. The trim removed 8 bases at V and 6 bases at J, leaving 7 bases unmatched. The germline CDR1 and CDR2 sequences are GTSNPN and SVGIG (reference sequence). On this clone itself: What it recognizes is unknown.

V gene TRBV30 combines with J gene TRBJ2-7, with 7 bases lining up with TRBD1. The clonotype was recovered from an adult who received the AZD1222 COVID-19 vaccine. The source material was peripheral blood, sampled 28 days after the second AZD1222 dose. The CDR3 DNA reads as TGTGCCGGCAGGACAGGTGGCGAGCAGTACTTC. The encoded protein is CAGRTGGEQYF.